Included here is one T cell receptor (beta chain) sequence, with context. The data belong to a study of shared clonotypes between healthy human individuals. Sequencing used immunoSEQ multiplex PCR; TCRdb keeps in-frame clones, though not all of them. This table has roughly 530,000 clones, 90% to 96% appearing once. The sequence came from a woman aged 30 to 39 in good health. The material sequenced was naive CD4+ T cells sorted from blood. Specified subset: CD45RA+ positively selected.

DNA of the CDR3: TGTGCCAGCAGAGGAGGTGCTAGCGCCTACAATGAGCAGTTCTTC. It yields the protein CASRGGASAYNEQFF. J is TRBJ2-1 and V is TRBV7-2, with a weak D call TRBD2 (6 bases). V dropped 6 bases and J dropped 2 bases, with 14 bases sitting between them. CDR3 length: 15 amino acids. The V gene's germline CDR1 is SGHTA and CDR2 FQGNSA.